This passage covers 28 T cell receptor beta chains from one sample sequenced in a study of T and B cells in COVID-19 patients. Blood genomic DNA input for TRB amplification was 250-500 ng. Multiplex PCR with BIOMED2 TRB-A/B primer pools amplified TRB rearrangements. TCRdb re-called the multiplex PCR reads through MiXCR, storing one row per CDR3 protein. This sample has fewer than 20,000 distinct CDR3 sequences, with over 30% found just once. The sequenced material came from blood. The receptors come from a human donor with active COVID-19.

As concerns this clonotype: This sequence may be a read error, since a much larger clone differs from it by one base. The chain links TRBV19 to TRBJ2-7; D remains unclear. Germline CDR1 LNHDA, CDR2 SQIVND (reference sequence). This CDR3 has 12 residues. This CDR3 reads CASSMEGYVQYF. The CDR3, as DNA: TGTGCCAGTAGTATGGAAGGGTACGTGCAGTACTTC.

In its sample, this clonotype is medium-sized. The chain recombines TRBV19 with TRBJ2-2; 7 nucleotides match TRBD2. From germline, CDR1 is LNHDA and CDR2 SQIVND (reference sequence). The CDR3 totals 16 residues. V lost 1 base and J lost 4; bases outside the gene matches: 6. CDR3 coding DNA: TGTGCCAGTAGTATAGGTGGGGGGGGAGGCACCGGGGAGCTGTTTTTT. This gives the protein CASSIGGGGGTGELFF. Full variable domain (missing parts from reference TRBV19 and TRBJ2-2): DGGITQSPKYLFRKEGQNVTLSCEQNLNHDAMYWYRQDPGQGLRLIYYSQIVNDFQKGDIAEGYSVSREKKESFPLTVTSAQKNPTAFYLCASSIGGGGGTGELFFGEGSRLTVL.

About this clonotype: At one end the junction does not follow the germline gene, possibly because of a read error. The chain couples TRBV5-5 to TRBJ2-1; 15 bases are shared with TRBD2. The CDR3 sequence is 17 residues long. The germline CDR1 and CDR2 sequences are SGHKS and YYEKEE (reference sequence). In DNA, the CDR3 is TGCGCCAGCAGCTCGAGGACTAGCGGGGGGGAGAACAATGAGCAGTTCTTC. It specifies CASSSRTSGGENNEQFF.

This clonotype was seen a few times. The rearrangement joins TRBV4-3 to TRBJ2-5; the D gene could be TRBD1 or TRBD2 (6 bases each). The germline V and J ends were trimmed by 4 bases and 5 bases, with 14 bases remaining between them. The CDR3 is 14 amino acids. The germline V gene encodes CDR1 LGHNA and CDR2 YSLEER. DNA of the CDR3: TGCGCCAGCAGCCTTTTGGGGGCGGGGGAGACCCAGTACTTC. Its protein is CASSLLGAGETQYF.

The V and J genes are TRBV10-3 and TRBJ1-6, with 8 bases identical to TRBD1. The length of the CDR3 is 15 residues. Germline V gives CDR1 ENHRY, CDR2 SYGVKD. V shed 3 bases and J 11 bases; nucleotides not matched to a gene: 9. CDR3 bases: TGTGCCATCAGTGAAGCGGGACAGGTTAGGGCACCCCTCCACTTT. It specifies CAISEAGQVRAPLHF.

This clonotype came up a few times. The V call is TRBV12-3 or TRBV12-4, the J call TRBJ2-6; a possible D gene is TRBD2 (7 bases). V lost 7 bases to trimming and J lost 2 bases, with 15 bases between them. CDR3 size: 16 residues. In DNA form, the CDR3 reads TGTGCCAGCACCCAGAGGGGGGGCGCTGGGGCCAACGTCCTGACTTTC. Translating it yields CASTQRGGAGANVLTF.

This clonotype is categorized as medium-sized. The V gene is TRBV29-1, the J gene TRBJ1-4; 7 nucleotides align to TRBD1. With 6 bases clipped from V and 0 bases from J, the junction kept 7 bases outside the gene matches. The germline CDR1 and CDR2 sequences are SQVTM and ANQGSEA. CDR3 length: 15 amino acids. The CDR3 nucleotides are TGCAGCGTGAGAACCGGGACAGCAACTAATGAAAAACTGTTTTTT. This gives the protein CSVRTGTATNEKLFF.

This chain uses TRBV7-2 with TRBJ2-2, with a possible D match to TRBD2 (6 bases). This CDR3 has 16 amino acids. Looked up from germline, CDR1 is SGHTA and CDR2 is FQGNSA. V lost 3 bases and J lost 0, with 11 bases in between. CDR3 nucleotides: TGTGCCAGCAGCTTTCATGGGGGGTCGAACACCGGGGAGCTGTTTTTT. Amino acid sequence: CASSFHGGSNTGELFF.

This clonotype was seen repeatedly, ten times or more. The chain recombines TRBV19 with TRBJ2-5; TRBD1 matches at 9 bases. Germline V lookup: CDR1 LNHDA, CDR2 SQIVND (reference sequence). The V segment lost 3 bases and the J segment 2 bases; nucleotides outside the gene matches: 7. The CDR3 is 16 residues long. In nucleotides, the CDR3 is TGTGCCAGTAGTATCAACCTGGGACAGGGTCAAGAGACCCAGTACTTC. Its protein product is CASSINLGQGQETQYF.

The V gene is TRBV12-3 or TRBV12-4, the J gene TRBJ1-1, with D tentatively TRBD1 (6 bases). The V end lost 4 bases, the J end lost 4 bases, and 10 bases lay between the germline ends. CDR3 size: 13 residues. The CDR3 region has the DNA TGTGCCAGCAGTTCCAGGGGTGGCACTGAAGCTTTCTTT. The encoded protein is CASSSRGGTEAFF.

V gene TRBV13 combines with J gene TRBJ1-2; 7 bases align to TRBD1. The CDR3 contains 16 residues. Trimming cost V 6 bases and J 2 bases; bases outside gene matches: 12. Germline V lookup: CDR1 PRHDT, CDR2 FYEKMQ (reference sequence). CDR3 DNA: TGTGCCAGCAGTTCGCCCACCGGGACAGTGAACTATGGCTACACCTTC. Its translation: CASSSPTGTVNYGYTF. Variable domain in full (rest from reference TRBV13 and TRBJ1-2): AAGVIQSPRHLIKEKRETATLKCYPIPRHDTVYWYQQGPGQDPQFLISFYEKMQSDKGSIPDRFSAQQFSDYHSELNMSSLELGDSALYFCASSSPTGTVNYGYTFGSGTRLTVV.

By sample fraction, this clonotype is medium-sized. The CDR3: CASSIRRTGIDEQYF. CDR3 sequence (DNA): TGTGCCAGTAGTATCCGCCGGACAGGGATCGACGAGCAGTACTTC. The rearrangement joins TRBV19 to TRBJ2-7; 8 bases align to TRBD1. After removal of 3 bases from V and 5 bases from J, the junction contained 9 bases not matched to a gene. CDR3 length: 15 amino acids. Per the germline V gene, CDR1 is LNHDA and CDR2 is SQIVND (reference sequence).

To note about this clonotype: This may be a read error, as it is one base from a much larger clone. V and J are TRBV6-5 and TRBJ1-4, with no clear D. From germline, CDR1 is MNHEY and CDR2 SVGAGI. The germline V and J ends were trimmed by 8 bases and 10 bases, with 14 bases remaining between them. The CDR3 covers 12 residues. The CDR3 is CASAAPHGKLFF. The CDR3 DNA is TGTGCCAGCGCCGCCCCCCATGGAAAACTGTTTTTT.

By its share, this clonotype is medium-sized. The chain couples TRBV19 to TRBJ1-2, with 11 bases lining up with TRBD1. The CDR3 totals 15 residues. Per germline, CDR1 LNHDA and CDR2 SQIVND (reference sequence). V was pared by 6 bases and J by 3 bases, with 6 bases of the junction left unmatched. The CDR3 DNA reads TGTGCCAGTAGGGACAGGGGGCGCACGGACTATGGCTACACCTTC. It codes for CASRDRGRTDYGYTF.

V and J are TRBV5-5 and TRBJ2-3; TRBD2 is a possible D gene (7 bases). This CDR3 contains 15 residues. CDR1 is SGHKS, CDR2 YYEKEE, per germline (reference sequence). The V gene lost 2 bases and the J gene lost 4 bases, with 14 bases spanning the gap. The CDR3 DNA follows: TGTGCCAGCAGCTTCGGTGGGGGGGCCCCAGATACGCAGTATTTT. It yields the protein CASSFGGGAPDTQYF.

This chain links TRBV6-6 with TRBJ1-3; TRBD1 matches at 7 bases. Germline V gene sequence: CDR1 MNHNY, CDR2 SVGAGI (reference sequence). The length of the CDR3 is 12 residues. V lost 6 bases and J lost 8; bases outside the gene matches: 4. The CDR3 DNA is TGTGCCAGCAGGGAGGGGGCAGACACCATATATTTT. Translation gives CASREGADTIYF.

This clonotype is deemed medium-sized. This chain joins TRBV6-5 and TRBJ2-5, with TRBD1 matching over 7 bases. After removal of 4 bases from V and 3 bases from J, the junction contained 5 bases not matched to a gene. CDR3 length equals 14 residues. CDR1 is MNHEY and CDR2 is SVGAGI in the germline V gene. DNA for the CDR3: TGTGCCAGCAGTTGGACAGGAGACGAAGAGACCCAGTACTTC. Protein sequence: CASSWTGDEETQYF.

The V call is TRBV6-6, the J call TRBJ1-1, with D unresolved. V dropped 4 bases and J dropped 5 bases, with 11 bases sitting between them. The CDR3 is 13 amino acids. Germline-derived CDR1 and CDR2 are MNHNY and SVGAGI (reference sequence). CDR3 coding DNA: TGTGCCAGCAGTTCGGCCCGAAGGACTGAAGCTTTCTTT. Translating gives CASSSARRTEAFF.

This clonotype was counted between two and nine times. The chain has TRBV24-1 and TRBJ2-1, with 7 bases aligning to TRBD1. The CDR3 has 12 residues. V was pared by 9 bases and J by 9 bases, with 7 bases of the junction left unmatched. CDR1 is KGHDR, CDR2 SFDVKD, per germline. The CDR3 DNA follows: TGTGCCACCGGAACAGGGGTAGGTGAGCAGTTCTTC. This translates into CATGTGVGEQFF.

There are a few counts of this clonotype. DNA of the CDR3: TGTGCCAGCAGCCGGAGTAGCGGGAGAGCCACAGATACGCAGTATTTT. Its protein product is CASSRSSGRATDTQYF. The chain links TRBV12-3 or TRBV12-4 to TRBJ2-3, with TRBD2 identical over 9 bases. This CDR3 comprises 16 residues. V gave up 6 bases and J gave up 2 bases; unmatched junction bases: 9.

This clonotype is labeled as medium-sized. This chain connects TRBV19 to TRBJ1-4; 7 bases fit TRBD1. CDR1 and CDR2 (germline): LNHDA, SQIVND (reference sequence). The ends lost 3 bases at V and 8 bases at J; junction bases unmatched: 9. The CDR3 is 15 residues long. The CDR3 protein is CASSILPGGEEKLFF. The CDR3 DNA is TGTGCCAGTAGTATCTTGCCAGGGGGAGAGGAAAAACTGTTTTTT. Full variable domain (missing parts from reference TRBV19 and TRBJ1-4): DGGITQSPKYLFRKEGQNVTLSCEQNLNHDAMYWYRQDPGQGLRLIYYSQIVNDFQKGDIAEGYSVSREKKESFPLTVTSAQKNPTAFYLCASSILPGGEEKLFFGSGTQLSVL.

This clonotype showed up just once. The chain recombines TRBV6-2 or TRBV6-3 with TRBJ1-1, with D possibly matching TRBD1 (5 bases). V was pared by 4 bases and J by 5 bases, with 14 bases between. Germline V gene lookup returns CDR1 MNHEY and CDR2 SVGEGT. The CDR3 sequence is 14 residues long. The chain's CDR3 is CASSWGGGRTEAFF. The DNA for the CDR3 is TGTGCCAGCAGTTGGGGGGGAGGGAGGACTGAAGCTTTCTTT.

There are a few counts of this clonotype. V and J are TRBV27 and TRBJ2-7; 9 nucleotides agree with TRBD1. The germline CDR1 and CDR2 sequences are MNHEY and SMNVEV (reference sequence). The V gene end was trimmed by 10 bases and the J gene end by 6 bases; junction bases not matched to a gene: 16. The CDR3 contains 15 residues. The CDR3 DNA sequence: TGTGCCACCCGATTTGGTGGGACAGGGTCGGTCGAGCAGTACTTC. It translates to CATRFGGTGSVEQYF.

This clonotype was picked up many times. The chain is built from TRBV29-1 and TRBJ1-2; perhaps TRBD1 as D (5 bases). The CDR3 is 15 residues long. V was shortened by 6 bases and J by 6 bases, with 23 bases between the two germline ends. Per the germline V gene, CDR1 is SQVTM and CDR2 is ANQGSEA. This CDR3 is CSVTDSRGASDGYTF. CDR3 DNA sequence: TGCAGCGTAACCGACTCACGCGGGGCCTCTGATGGCTACACCTTC.

The chain recombines TRBV12-3 or TRBV12-4 with TRBJ1-1, with D possibly TRBD1 on 6 matching bases. Trimming pared 4 bases from V and 6 bases from J, leaving 15 bases between. The CDR3 covers 14 residues. CDR3 DNA: TGTGCCAGCAGTTACGCAGGACAGTTGGCTGAAGCTTTCTTT. Its protein is CASSYAGQLAEAFF.

This chain uses TRBV4-2 with TRBJ2-1; the D is unclear. Trimming shortened V by 7 bases and J by 4 bases, and 17 bases separated the two germline ends. CDR3 size: 15 residues. The germline CDR1 and CDR2 sequences are LGHNA and YNFKEQ. CDR3 nucleotide sequence: TGTGCCAGCATCCCATCTCGCAGCCCGTACAATGAGCAGTTCTTC. Translation: CASIPSRSPYNEQFF.

CDR3 DNA: TGTGCCAGTAGTATAGTTCCGGGACCGCATGGCTACACCTTC. Its protein product is CASSIVPGPHGYTF. V gene TRBV19 combines with J gene TRBJ1-2; D is perhaps TRBD1 (5 bases). Trimming cost V 1 base and J 6 bases, with 12 bases left between them. This CDR3 is built from 14 residues. In germline, CDR1 is LNHDA, CDR2 SQIVND (reference sequence).

V usage is TRBV12-3 or TRBV12-4 and J usage is TRBJ1-6; D gene ambiguous. This CDR3 comprises 15 residues. V was cut by 6 bases and J by 0 bases, with 9 bases left in between. CDR3 amino acids: CASRPRSSYNSPLHF. In DNA, the CDR3 is TGTGCCAGCAGACCGAGAAGCTCCTATAATTCACCCCTCCACTTT.